Listed below are T cell receptor beta chains from one sample, sequenced in a study of cytomegalovirus exposure and HLA in healthy donors. TCRdb's table, derived via immunoSEQ multiplex PCR, lists solely in-frame clones and lacks some. The data include tens of thousands of clones; the top ten clones carry about 1.7%. The sequencing input was PBMCs. These receptors were collected from a woman in her 30s in good health and CMV-seronegative. Each CDR3 is given with its conserved first and last residue. The D gene is left open where the match is weak.

d_call: TRBD2
j_call: TRBJ2-5
v_call: TRBV19
cdr3_nt: TGTGCCAGTGGGACTAGCGGGAGGGCTCGCGGAGAGACCCAGTACTTC
cdr3_aa: CASGTSGRARGETQYF

d_call: .
j_call: TRBJ2-7
v_call: TRBV5-5
cdr3_nt: TGTGCCAGCAGCTTAGTTCGCAACAGGGACCACGAGCAGTACTTC
cdr3_aa: CASSLVRNRDHEQYF

d_call: TRBD1
j_call: TRBJ1-2
v_call: TRBV7-2
cdr3_nt: TGTGCCAGCAGCTCAACGGACAGGGGGGGGACGGATGGCTACACCTTC
cdr3_aa: CASSSTDRGGTDGYTF

d_call: TRBD2
j_call: TRBJ2-5
v_call: TRBV7-7
cdr3_nt: TGTGCTAGCAGCTGGGGGACTAGCATAGAGACCCAGTACTTC
cdr3_aa: CASSWGTSIETQYF

d_call: .
j_call: TRBJ1-2
v_call: TRBV11-1
cdr3_nt: TGTGCCAGCAGCTTAGGAGCGTCCTTTGGCTATGGCTACACCTTC
cdr3_aa: CASSLGASFGYGYTF

d_call: .
j_call: TRBJ1-2
v_call: TRBV7-6
cdr3_nt: TGTGCCAGCAGCTTAAATCCAACTTCTAACTATGGCTACACCTTC
cdr3_aa: CASSLNPTSNYGYTF

d_call: TRBD1
j_call: TRBJ1-3
v_call: TRBV9
cdr3_nt: TGTGCCAGCAGCCGGGACAGGGCTGGAAACACCATATATTTT
cdr3_aa: CASSRDRAGNTIYF

d_call: TRBD1
j_call: TRBJ1-5
v_call: TRBV18
cdr3_nt: TGTGCCAGCTCACCGACAGGGGGAAGCAATCAGCCCCAGCATTTT
cdr3_aa: CASSPTGGSNQPQHF

d_call: .
j_call: TRBJ2-1
v_call: TRBV30
cdr3_nt: TGTGCCTGGAGTACGGGTATGCCCTACAATGAGCAGTTCTTC
cdr3_aa: CAWSTGMPYNEQFF

d_call: .
j_call: TRBJ1-6
v_call: TRBV5-6
cdr3_nt: TGTGCCAGCAGCTTCCCCTCGAATTCACCCCTCCACTTT
cdr3_aa: CASSFPSNSPLHF

d_call: .
j_call: TRBJ2-3
v_call: TRBV4-1
cdr3_nt: TGCGCCAGCAGCGCGACAGATACGCAGTATTTT
cdr3_aa: CASSATDTQYF

d_call: .
j_call: TRBJ1-1
v_call: TRBV18
cdr3_nt: TGTGCCAGCTTAATCGGGGTGAACACTGAAGCTTTCTTT
cdr3_aa: CASLIGVNTEAFF

d_call: TRBD2
j_call: TRBJ2-1
v_call: TRBV19
cdr3_nt: TGTGCCAGTAGTATCGGGCGAGGACTAGCAGACTACAATGAGCAGTTCTTC
cdr3_aa: CASSIGRGLADYNEQFF

d_call: TRBD1
j_call: TRBJ1-2
v_call: TRBV19
cdr3_nt: TGTGCCAGTAGTGACAGGGGGACTACGAACTATGGCTACACCTTC
cdr3_aa: CASSDRGTTNYGYTF